The rows below give T cell receptor beta chains drawn from one sample of a study of human thymus T cells. TCRdb keeps only in-frame clones here, not all; method: immunoSEQ multiplex PCR. The profile shows tens of thousands of clones, around 95% of them singletons. Input material: thymus tissue. These receptors were taken from a girl less than two years old with a congenital heart defect but otherwise immunologically healthy. The CDR3 runs from the conserved cysteine through the conserved F or W. The D gene is left open where the match is weak. Not all rows give a size; the values are once, few, many and, for expanded clones, a class.

>.|TRBJ2-2|.|TRBV10-2
TGCGCCAGCAGTGAGTTGTTGTCCAGGGACCCAGCGAACACCGGGGAGCTGTTTTTT
CASSELLSRDPANTGELFF
>.|TRBJ1-1|.|TRBV9
TGTGCCAGCAGCGTAGGACAGCCTGAAGCTTTCTTT
CASSVGQPEAFF
>TRBD2|TRBJ2-1|.|TRBV27
TGTGCCAGCAGTGCCAGAAACATGGGACTAGCAGGGGGGGATGAGCAGTTCTTC
CASSARNMGLAGGDEQFF
>.|TRBJ2-5|.|TRBV4-1
TGCGCCAGCAGCCAAGTTCGCCCAGCGGTACTGGGGTCCCAGTACTTC
CASSQVRPAVLGSQYF
>.|TRBJ2-3|.|TRBV9
TGTGCCAGCAGCGTGGCAGGGGATATTACAGATACGCAGTATTTT
CASSVAGDITDTQYF
>.|TRBJ2-3|.|TRBV10-2
TGCGCCAGCAGTGAGTCTGGCCGCAGCACAGATACGCAGTATTTT
CASSESGRSTDTQYF
>TRBD1|TRBJ1-1|.|TRBV2
TGTGCCAGCAGTTCAACAACTCCTACTTCACAGGGGCTGGTGAACACTGAAGCTTTCTTT
CASSSTTPTSQGLVNTEAFF
>.|TRBJ2-7|.|TRBV7-3
TGTGCCAGCAGCTTAACGAAAGGCCCTGACTACGAGCAGTACTTC
CASSLTKGPDYEQYF
>.|TRBJ1-4|.|TRBV4-1
TGCGCCAGCAGCCAGTTGAGGGGGAGTGCTGAAAAACTGTTTTTT
CASSQLRGSAEKLFF
>.|TRBJ1-4|.|TRBV6-5
TGTGCCAGCAGTTCAAGCAGTTACCACAGTAATGAAAAACTGTTTTTT
CASSSSSYHSNEKLFF
>.|TRBJ2-7|.|TRBV28
TGTGCCAGCAGCCCCTCGCCCTTAACCCGCCTGAGGACCGAGCAGTACTTC
CASSPSPLTRLRTEQYF
>.|TRBJ1-2|.|TRBV7-2
TGTGCCAGCAGCTCGAGCGAATTTTCCCGAGGCTATGGCTACACCTTC
CASSSSEFSRGYGYTF
>.|TRBJ1-4|once|TRBV5-6
TGTGCCAGCAGCTTGGCCCGGGGGAATACTAATGAAAAACTGTTTTTT
CASSLARGNTNEKLFF